Listed below are T cell receptor beta chains from one sample, sequenced in a study of CD8 T cells in Susac syndrome. Each CDR3 protein gets one entry after TCRdb re-called the immunoSEQ multiplex PCR reads with MiXCR. The data show fewer than 300,000 distinct CDR3 sequences, approximately 85% seen once. Sequencing input: CD8+ T cells from PBMCs. Receptors originate from a human donor with multiple sclerosis. Both conserved end residues are part of each CDR3. The D gene is left open where the match is weak. Expanded clones are given a class, and other clones once, few, many or no size at all.

clone size: .; J gene: TRBJ2-1; D gene: .; V gene: TRBV19; CDR3 DNA: TGTGCCAGTAGTATAAAAGGAGGTTCCTACAATGAGCAGTTCTTC; CDR3 protein: CASSIKGGSYNEQFF
clone size: .; J gene: TRBJ2-6; D gene: TRBD1; V gene: TRBV28; CDR3 DNA: TGTGCCAGCAATGACAGGGGATCTGGGGCCAACGTCCTGACTTTC; CDR3 protein: CASNDRGSGANVLTF
clone size: .; J gene: TRBJ1-1; D gene: TRBD1; V gene: TRBV4-1; CDR3 DNA: TGCGCCAGCAGCCCTCAGGGGGCGGCTGGAGCTTTCTTT; CDR3 protein: CASSPQGAAGAFF
clone size: .; J gene: TRBJ2-3; D gene: TRBD2; V gene: TRBV6-7; CDR3 DNA: TGTGCCAGCAGTTCGTTGCGGGAGGGGGGAGATACGCAGTATTTT; CDR3 protein: CASSSLREGGDTQYF
clone size: .; J gene: TRBJ2-5; D gene: .; V gene: TRBV28; CDR3 DNA: TGTGCCAGCAGTTCTCCGGGTCCCCAAGAGACCCAGTACTTC; CDR3 protein: CASSSPGPQETQYF
clone size: .; J gene: TRBJ1-2; D gene: .; V gene: TRBV9; CDR3 DNA: TGTGCCAGCAGCCCCTGGGACGCCCGGGGAGATGGCTACACCTTC; CDR3 protein: CASSPWDARGDGYTF
clone size: .; J gene: TRBJ2-1; D gene: TRBD2; V gene: TRBV13; CDR3 DNA: TGTGCCAGCAGCTTAGCACTAGCGGGAGGCGAGCAGTTCTTC; CDR3 protein: CASSLALAGGEQFF
clone size: .; J gene: TRBJ2-5; D gene: .; V gene: TRBV2; CDR3 DNA: TGTGCCAGCAGTGAAATAGGCGTCCAAGAGACCCAGTACTTC; CDR3 protein: CASSEIGVQETQYF
clone size: .; J gene: TRBJ1-1; D gene: TRBD1; V gene: TRBV30; CDR3 DNA: TGTGCCTGGTGGCAGGGGGCAGGAAACACTGAAGCTTTCTTT; CDR3 protein: CAWWQGAGNTEAFF
clone size: .; J gene: TRBJ2-5; D gene: TRBD2; V gene: TRBV20-1; CDR3 DNA: TGCAGTGCCGGCGGAATACTAGCGCCAGTCCGGGAGACCCAGTACTTC; CDR3 protein: CSAGGILAPVRETQYF
clone size: .; J gene: TRBJ2-7; D gene: TRBD1; V gene: TRBV18; CDR3 DNA: TGTGCCAGCTCGCACACAGGGGGCCACGAGCAGTACTTC; CDR3 protein: CASSHTGGHEQYF
clone size: .; J gene: TRBJ2-1; D gene: TRBD2; V gene: TRBV4-1; CDR3 DNA: TGCGCCAGCAGCCACGATAGGGCTAGCGGAAATGAGCAGTTCTTC; CDR3 protein: CASSHDRASGNEQFF
clone size: .; J gene: TRBJ1-1; D gene: .; V gene: TRBV20-1; CDR3 DNA: TGCAGTGCCCGAGGGGGGGTGAACACTGAAGCTTTCTTT; CDR3 protein: CSARGGVNTEAFF
clone size: .; J gene: TRBJ2-5; D gene: TRBD2; V gene: TRBV28; CDR3 DNA: TGTGCCAGCAGTTTTTTTCTAGCGGGAGGAGAGACCCAGTACTTC; CDR3 protein: CASSFFLAGGETQYF
clone size: .; J gene: TRBJ2-4; D gene: .; V gene: TRBV19; CDR3 DNA: TGTGCCAGTAGTAGGGACGGGAAAAACATTCAGTACTTC; CDR3 protein: CASSRDGKNIQYF
clone size: once; J gene: TRBJ2-1; D gene: .; V gene: TRBV12-3/TRBV12-4; CDR3 DNA: TGTGCCAGCAGTTTAGCGGTTAGCGGAGTTTACAATGAGCAGTTCTTC; CDR3 protein: CASSLAVSGVYNEQFF
clone size: .; J gene: TRBJ2-1; D gene: TRBD2; V gene: TRBV5-1; CDR3 DNA: TGCGCCAGCAGCCCCCGACTAGCGGGAGCCAATGAGCAGTTCTTC; CDR3 protein: CASSPRLAGANEQFF
clone size: .; J gene: TRBJ2-2; D gene: .; V gene: TRBV27; CDR3 DNA: TGTGCCAGCAGTTTATCCGGAGGAGGGACAGAGCTGTTTTTT; CDR3 protein: CASSLSGGGTELFF
clone size: .; J gene: TRBJ1-1; D gene: TRBD1; V gene: TRBV9; CDR3 DNA: TGTGCCAGCAGCGTGGGACAGTCCACTGAAGCTTTCTTT; CDR3 protein: CASSVGQSTEAFF
clone size: .; J gene: TRBJ1-6; D gene: .; V gene: TRBV27; CDR3 DNA: TGTGCCAGCAGTTTCGGGGGGAGTAATTCACCCCTCCACTTT; CDR3 protein: CASSFGGSNSPLHF
clone size: .; J gene: TRBJ1-2; D gene: .; V gene: TRBV2; CDR3 DNA: TGTGCCAGCCCCACGGCCCCGGATTTCTATGGCTACACCTTC; CDR3 protein: CASPTAPDFYGYTF
clone size: .; J gene: TRBJ2-1; D gene: .; V gene: TRBV27; CDR3 DNA: TGTGCCAGCAGTTTGAACTGGGGGAATGAGCAGTTCTTC; CDR3 protein: CASSLNWGNEQFF
clone size: .; J gene: TRBJ1-2; D gene: .; V gene: TRBV27; CDR3 DNA: TGTGCCAGCAGTTTATTGGGCGGAGCTAACTATGGCTACACCTTC; CDR3 protein: CASSLLGGANYGYTF
clone size: .; J gene: TRBJ2-1; D gene: .; V gene: TRBV7-9; CDR3 DNA: TGTGCCAGCAGCCCCCGCCAAGGGCGGCCCAATGAGCAGTTCTTC; CDR3 protein: CASSPRQGRPNEQFF
clone size: .; J gene: TRBJ2-5; D gene: TRBD2; V gene: TRBV9; CDR3 DNA: TGTGCCAGCAGCGCCCCGACTAGCGGGAGGCAAGAGACCCAGTACTTC; CDR3 protein: CASSAPTSGRQETQYF
clone size: .; J gene: TRBJ2-1; D gene: TRBD2; V gene: TRBV29-1; CDR3 DNA: TGCAGCGTTGAGGTGGATGTAGCGGGAGAGTTCTTC; CDR3 protein: CSVEVDVAGEFF
clone size: .; J gene: TRBJ2-3; D gene: .; V gene: TRBV6-6; CDR3 DNA: TGTGCCAGCAAATTGAGGTGGGGCTTCACAGATACGCAGTATTTT; CDR3 protein: CASKLRWGFTDTQYF
clone size: .; J gene: TRBJ1-2; D gene: .; V gene: TRBV5-5; CDR3 DNA: TGTGCCAGCAGCATGGGTCGCCAGGGACGGGCCTATGGCTACACCTTC; CDR3 protein: CASSMGRQGRAYGYTF
clone size: .; J gene: TRBJ2-7; D gene: TRBD1; V gene: TRBV9; CDR3 DNA: TGTGCCAGCAGCGTAGTGGGGACAGGGAGGGACGAGCAGTACTTC; CDR3 protein: CASSVVGTGRDEQYF
clone size: .; J gene: TRBJ2-2; D gene: .; V gene: TRBV29-1; CDR3 DNA: TGCAGCGTTGAAGGACTGGGCGACGGGGAGCTGTTTTTT; CDR3 protein: CSVEGLGDGELFF
clone size: .; J gene: TRBJ2-1; D gene: .; V gene: TRBV9; CDR3 DNA: TGTGCCAGCAGCGTAGGAGCGAATAACAATGAGCAGTTCTTC; CDR3 protein: CASSVGANNNEQFF
clone size: .; J gene: TRBJ1-2; D gene: TRBD1; V gene: TRBV20-1; CDR3 DNA: TGCAGTGCTAATACCGGGACAGGGGTCGCCTATGGCTACACCTTC; CDR3 protein: CSANTGTGVAYGYTF
clone size: few; J gene: TRBJ2-7; D gene: TRBD2; V gene: TRBV12-3/TRBV12-4; CDR3 DNA: TGTGCCAGCAGTTTGATTCTAGCGGGAATCAACGAGCAGTACTTC; CDR3 protein: CASSLILAGINEQYF
clone size: few; J gene: TRBJ2-7; D gene: TRBD1; V gene: TRBV20-1; CDR3 DNA: TGCAGTGCTAGAGATGTGGACAGGGGGCGCGAGCAGTACTTC; CDR3 protein: CSARDVDRGREQYF
clone size: .; J gene: TRBJ2-7; D gene: TRBD1; V gene: TRBV7-9; CDR3 DNA: TGTGCCAGCAGCGTTCCGGGACAGTCCTACGAGCAGTACTTC; CDR3 protein: CASSVPGQSYEQYF
clone size: once; J gene: TRBJ2-1; D gene: TRBD2; V gene: TRBV6-1; CDR3 DNA: TGTGCCAGCAGATGGCCGGGACTAGCGGAAGACCCAAGCTCCTACAATGAGCAGTTCTTC; CDR3 protein: CASRWPGLAEDPSSYNEQFF
clone size: .; J gene: TRBJ2-7; D gene: .; V gene: TRBV28; CDR3 DNA: TGTGCCAGCAGTTTATTTGGGAGGGGGCATGGCTACGAGCAGTACTTC; CDR3 protein: CASSLFGRGHGYEQYF
clone size: once; J gene: TRBJ2-4; D gene: .; V gene: TRBV28; CDR3 DNA: .; CDR3 protein: CASSSSIQYF
clone size: .; J gene: TRBJ2-7; D gene: .; V gene: TRBV5-5; CDR3 DNA: TGTGCCAGCCGTCAGGGTTCCTACGAGCAGTACTTC; CDR3 protein: CASRQGSYEQYF
clone size: .; J gene: TRBJ1-1; D gene: .; V gene: TRBV5-1; CDR3 DNA: TGCGCCAGCGCCTCCACACGGGTTGGAACGGTTGAAGCTTTCTTT; CDR3 protein: CASASTRVGTVEAFF
clone size: .; J gene: TRBJ2-3; D gene: .; V gene: TRBV4-1; CDR3 DNA: TGCGCCAGCAGCCAAGGATCAGGCGCAGATACGCAGTATTTT; CDR3 protein: CASSQGSGADTQYF
clone size: .; J gene: TRBJ2-1; D gene: .; V gene: TRBV7-9; CDR3 DNA: TGTGCCAGCAGACCGGACGCTAGGGGCAATGAGCAGTTCTTC; CDR3 protein: CASRPDARGNEQFF
clone size: .; J gene: TRBJ2-1; D gene: TRBD2; V gene: TRBV5-1; CDR3 DNA: TGCGCCAGCATTAAAGGGACTAGCGGAGGGGCCGGCAATGAGCAGTTCTTC; CDR3 protein: CASIKGTSGGAGNEQFF
clone size: once; J gene: TRBJ2-3; D gene: .; V gene: TRBV5-5; CDR3 DNA: TGTGCCAGCAGCATTCGGGCCCGACCCGCAGATACGCAGTATTTT; CDR3 protein: CASSIRARPADTQYF
clone size: .; J gene: TRBJ2-5; D gene: .; V gene: TRBV25-1; CDR3 DNA: TGTGCCAGCAAAATAGGGGCAGAGACCCAGTACTTC; CDR3 protein: CASKIGAETQYF
clone size: .; J gene: TRBJ2-3; D gene: .; V gene: TRBV27; CDR3 DNA: TGTGCCAGCAGCCCCGAGGACCTCACAGATACGCAGTATTTT; CDR3 protein: CASSPEDLTDTQYF
clone size: .; J gene: TRBJ2-5; D gene: TRBD1; V gene: TRBV7-2; CDR3 DNA: TGTGCCAGCAGCCCATCCCCGACAGGGCAAGAGACCCAGTACTTC; CDR3 protein: CASSPSPTGQETQYF
clone size: .; J gene: TRBJ2-1; D gene: .; V gene: TRBV2; CDR3 DNA: TGTGCCAGTGAAGGGGCTCATGAGCAGTTCTTC; CDR3 protein: CASEGAHEQFF